This TCR beta chain was identified in a study of blood T cell repertoires in COVID-19. The Seattle patients, enrolled during active infection, were followed longitudinally. Repertoires were generated with immunoSEQ multiplex PCR, while TCRdb's copy carries only in-frame clones and drops some. The sample lists 200,000 to 300,000 clones, over 90% occurring once. The source material was peripheral blood. This clonotype was obtained from a man aged 30 to 45 with COVID-19, enrolled during active disease.

The CDR3: CASSTTGGTEAFF. In DNA, the CDR3 is TGTGCCAGCAGTACTACAGGGGGCACTGAAGCTTTCTTT. The genes are TRBV6-6 and TRBJ1-1; 8 positions agree with TRBD1. The CDR3 totals 13 residues. The V and J ends lost 5 bases and 4 bases, in that order; junction bases with no gene match: 3. Germline V CDR1 and CDR2: MNHNY, SVGAGI (reference sequence).